This paragraph reports one T cell receptor (beta chain). Its antigen is still unknown. The sample is drawn from a study of shared clonotypes between healthy human individuals. On the study more broadly: Every donor yielded three CD4 naive, three CD4 memory, two CD8 naive and one CD8 memory plate. Whole-study findings and limits: The genetic and exposure-history diversity represented was limited by few donors. Naive CD4 clonotypes overlapped across a few donors at approximately 5.5%.

Clones were sequenced by immunoSEQ multiplex PCR, and TCRdb holds only the in-frame ones, with some missing. The sample records over 2 million clones, roughly 92% being singletons. The CDR3 extends over 15 amino acids. Germline V gene data show CDR1 as SGHDT and CDR2 as YYEEEE. V lost 4 bases to trimming and J lost 2 bases, with 13 bases between them. The chain links TRBV5-6 to TRBJ2-1; D gene uncertain. Material for sequencing was naive CD4+ T cells from PBMCs. The subset is: CD45RA+ positively selected. The source is a man aged 18 to 29 in good health. Some clones in this sample may be carry-over from other donors' samples. As DNA, the CDR3 is TGTGCCAGCAGCCGGCTGGAACCTCCCTACAATGAGCAGTTCTTC. It translates to CASSRLEPPYNEQFF.